The 20 T cell receptor beta chains below come from one sample, sequenced in a study of blood T cell repertoires in COVID-19. TCRdb's table, derived via immunoSEQ multiplex PCR, lists solely in-frame clones and lacks some. The table shows 60,000 to 90,000 clones, with around 90% occurring only once. Input material: peripheral blood. The receptors were sampled from a woman over 75 with active or convalescent COVID-19.

V and J are TRBV9 and TRBJ2-4; TRBD1 matches at 10 bases. Germline assignment: CDR1 SGDLS and CDR2 YYNGEE. Trimming removed 3 bases from V and 6 bases from J; junction bases left unmatched: 9. CDR3 size: 16 residues. CDR3 nucleotide sequence: TGTGCCAGCAGCGCAAGACAGGGGGCATTGGGAAACATTCAGTACTTC. Amino acid sequence: CASSARQGALGNIQYF.

This rearrangement joins TRBV23-1 to TRBJ1-1; D uncertain. TRBV23-1 carries the ORF label, with uncertain function. Trimming left V 6 bases short and J 5 bases short, with 28 bases between. This CDR3 region has 18 residues. CDR3 nucleotide sequence: TGCGCCAGCAGCCAAATTAGGAGGCGCGGGGTTGTTAATACTGAAGCTTTCTTT. It translates to CASSQIRRRGVVNTEAFF.

A single count supports this clone. The V call is TRBV19, the J call TRBJ1-1, with D possibly matching TRBD1 (6 bases). V was cut by 6 bases and J by 4 bases, with 18 bases left in between. The germline gives CDR1 LNHDA, CDR2 SQIVND (reference sequence). The CDR3 has 15 amino acids. The DNA for the CDR3 is TGTGCCAGTAGGACACAGGGAATAGTGGGCACTGAAGCTTTCTTT. Translated: CASRTQGIVGTEAFF.

The gene calls are TRBV5-1 and TRBJ1-1; the D gene is possibly TRBD1 (6 bases). Germline V gives CDR1 SGHRS, CDR2 YFSETQ. This CDR3 is built from 10 residues. CDR3 sequence (DNA): TGCGCGAACAGGGATACTGAAGCTTTCTTT. Translation gives CANRDTEAFF.

The rearrangement links TRBV10-3 to TRBJ1-2; TRBD1 agrees at 9 bases. Germline lookup yields CDR1 ENHRY and CDR2 SYGVKD. The CDR3 is 13 residues long. The V and J ends lost 10 bases and 7 bases, in that order; junction bases with no gene match: 10. The CDR3 spells CATTHGTGPGYTF. DNA for the CDR3: TGTGCCACCACCCATGGGACAGGGCCTGGCTACACCTTC.

The rearrangement joins TRBV5-6 to TRBJ1-2; 9 bases are a match to TRBD1. CDR3 size: 13 residues. Germline lookup yields CDR1 SGHDT and CDR2 YYEEEE. Trimming at V came to 5 bases and at J to 6 bases, leaving 5 bases not matched to a gene. CDR3 nucleotides: TGTGCCAGCAGACCACAGGGGGCCCATGGCTACACCTTC. It is translated as CASRPQGAHGYTF.

The rearrangement uses TRBV27 and TRBJ1-6, with 7 bases aligning to TRBD1. CDR1 and CDR2 (germline): MNHEY, SMNVEV (reference sequence). Trimming at V came to 5 bases and at J to 4 bases, leaving 5 bases not matched to a gene. The CDR3 covers 15 residues. The CDR3 reads CASSPGTAYNSPLHF. In DNA form, the CDR3 reads TGTGCCAGCAGTCCGGGGACAGCTTATAATTCACCCCTCCACTTT.

The chain links TRBV15 to TRBJ2-7; D is possibly TRBD2 (5 bases). The CDR3 length is 13 residues. V lost 0 bases and J 4 bases, leaving 7 bases between the germline ends. Germline V gene sequence: CDR1 LNHNV, CDR2 YYDKDF (reference sequence). CDR3 residues: CATSRDRGYEQYF. For the CDR3, the DNA is TGTGCCACCAGCAGAGATCGGGGATACGAGCAGTACTTC.

The chain carries TRBV27 and TRBJ2-7, with a weak D call TRBD2 (7 bases). This CDR3 has 15 residues. V was pared by 5 bases and J by 1 base, with 15 bases between. Germline CDR1 is MNHEY and CDR2 is SMNVEV (reference sequence). Written as DNA, the CDR3 is TGTGCCAGCAGTACCCGACGGGGGGCTTCCTACGAGCAGTACTTC. Amino acid sequence: CASSTRRGASYEQYF.

V is TRBV19 and J is TRBJ1-1; 8 bases are a match to TRBD1. The CDR3 is 14 amino acids. Losses at the gene ends were 6 bases for V and 1 base for J; bases not matched to a gene: 4. Germline V gene data show CDR1 as LNHDA and CDR2 as SQIVND (reference sequence). This chain's CDR3 is CASSAGQGNTEAFF. The DNA of the CDR3 is TGTGCCAGTAGCGCCGGACAGGGGAACACTGAAGCTTTCTTT.

V and J are TRBV12-5 and TRBJ2-1; TRBD2 is a possible D gene (5 bases). The CDR3 runs to 13 residues. Germline CDR1 and CDR2: LGHNT and FRNRAP. Trimming took off 0 bases at V and 13 bases at J, with 13 bases between the two ends. This chain's CDR3 is CASGLVDNSAQFF. The CDR3, as DNA: TGTGCTAGTGGTTTGGTAGATAATAGCGCCCAGTTCTTC. The variable domain in full, with the rest retrieved from reference TRBV12-5 and TRBJ2-1, is DARVTQTPRHKVTEMGQEVTMRCQPILGHNTVFWYRQTMMQGLELLAYFRNRAPLDDSGMPKDRFSAEMPDATLATLKIQPSEPRDSAVYFCASGLVDNSAQFFGPGTRLTVL.

The chain links TRBV5-6 to TRBJ1-1, with 8 bases that match TRBD1. Germline CDR1 reads SGHDT; CDR2 reads YYEEEE. The V gene end was trimmed by 3 bases and the J gene end by 2 bases; junction bases not matched to a gene: 6. This CDR3 contains 15 residues. CDR3 loop: CASSSSDRGNTEAFF. In DNA form, the CDR3 reads TGTGCCAGCAGCTCGTCCGACAGGGGTAACACTGAAGCTTTCTTT.

The V gene is TRBV6-5, the J gene TRBJ1-6, with D perhaps matching TRBD1 (5 bases). The ends were cut back, 6 bases at V and 10 bases at J, with 16 bases in the middle. The CDR3 contains 14 residues. Germline V gene sequence: CDR1 MNHEY, CDR2 SVGAGI. CDR3 protein: CASRTGTGRSPLHF. The CDR3 DNA reads as TGTGCCAGCAGAACAGGAACGGGCCGGTCACCCCTCCACTTT.

There are many counts of this clone. J is TRBJ1-5 and V is TRBV2; 10 bases map to TRBD1. This CDR3 has 15 amino acids. J lost 3 bases, V lost 8 bases, and 7 bases had no gene match. CDR1 and CDR2 from the germline V gene are SNHLY and FYNNEI. The CDR3 DNA reads as TGTGCCAGCGCGGAGGGGACAGGGGTCAATCAGCCCCAGCATTTT. Its translation is CASAEGTGVNQPQHF.

This chain links TRBV18 with TRBJ2-3, with 13 bases matching TRBD2. This CDR3 is 15 amino acids long. Germline CDR1 reads KGHSH; CDR2 reads LQKENI. Losses at the gene ends were 6 bases for V and 4 bases for J; bases not matched to a gene: 4. Written as DNA, the CDR3 is TGTGCCAGCTCCGGACTAGCGGGAGTGCCAGATACGCAGTATTTT. This translates into CASSGLAGVPDTQYF.

CDR3 protein: CASSLRAGGGETQYF. For the CDR3, the DNA is TGCGCCAGCAGCTTAAGGGCAGGCGGGGGAGAGACCCAGTACTTC. The chain carries TRBV5-1 and TRBJ2-5, with 7 bases matching TRBD2. The ends lost 2 bases at V and 4 bases at J; junction bases unmatched: 8. CDR1 SGHRS and CDR2 YFSETQ come from the germline V gene. The length of the CDR3 is 15 residues.

The CDR3 nucleotides read TGCGCCAGCACCCCGACAGGAGGATACACTGAAGCTTTCTTT. Translation gives CASTPTGGYTEAFF. The chain carries TRBV10-2 and TRBJ1-1, with D possibly matching TRBD1 (6 bases). Germline-derived CDR1 and CDR2 are WSHSY and SAAADI. This CDR3 contains 14 residues. With 7 bases removed from V and 3 bases from J, the gap between germline ends came to 15 bases.

This clone was seen a single time. This chain uses TRBV28 with TRBJ1-4; D possibly corresponds to TRBD1 (6 bases). Trimming pared 5 bases from V and 0 bases from J, leaving 13 bases between. Germline CDR1 and CDR2: MDHEN and SYDVKM. The CDR3 length is 16 residues. CDR3 sequence reads: CASSPGTTATNEKLFF. The CDR3 DNA is TGTGCCAGCAGTCCAGGGACAACAGCAACTAATGAAAAACTGTTTTTT.

This chain joins TRBV4-3 and TRBJ2-5; 12 bases align to TRBD2. The germline CDR1 and CDR2 sequences are LGHNA and YSLEER. V trimming: 0 bases; J trimming: 5 bases; junction bases outside the gene matches: 7. This CDR3 has 17 amino acids. The CDR3: CASSQDPSGGAGETQYF. The CDR3 DNA sequence: TGCGCCAGCAGCCAAGATCCTAGCGGGGGGGCCGGGGAGACCCAGTACTTC.

The genes are TRBV29-1 and TRBJ1-1; D unresolved. Per the germline V gene, CDR1 is SQVTM and CDR2 is ANQGSEA. The CDR3 covers 12 residues. Trimming removed 3 bases at V and 1 base at J, with 6 bases between. Written as DNA, the CDR3 is TGCAGCGTTGATGTCCAGAACACTGAAGCTTTCTTT. As protein: CSVDVQNTEAFF. Using reference TRBV29-1 and TRBJ1-1 for the parts outside the CDR3, the full variable domain is SAVISQKPSRDICQRGTSLTIQCQVDSQVTMMFWYRQQPGQSLTLIATANQGSEATYESGFVIDKFPISRPNLTFSTLTVSNMSPEDSSIYLCSVDVQNTEAFFGQGTRLTVV.